This T cell receptor (beta chain) was retrieved from a study of blood T cell repertoires in COVID-19. At the level of the study: The analysed material was cDNA or gDNA that came from T cells, B-cell-depleted T cells, or PBMCs.

Clones were read by immunoSEQ multiplex PCR, and TCRdb kept only the in-frame ones, dropping some. Among over 150,000 clones, roughly 80% were seen once, and the ten largest hold roughly 12%. Germline CDR1 and CDR2: SGHTA and FQGNSA. CDR3 size: 14 residues. The V end lost 9 bases, the J end lost 3 bases, and 16 bases lay between the germline ends. V is TRBV7-2 and J is TRBJ2-3; the D is unclear. Sequencing input: peripheral blood. The clonotype comes from a woman in her 50s with acute or convalescent COVID-19. The CDR3 nucleotides are TGTGCCAGTAGCCCGTGGGCCGGAACAGATACGCAGTATTTT. Amino acids: CASSPWAGTDTQYF.